This T cell receptor beta chain was identified during a study of human versus mouse CDR3 diversity and MHC coevolution. General study points: Roughly six MHC II alleles selected the human T cells.

Sequencing was performed with immunoSEQ multiplex PCR; in TCRdb, only in-frame clones are kept and a portion is missing. Of tens of thousands of clones detected, around 94% appear once; the ten largest clones hold 15% to 20%. The CDR3 length is 13 residues. V was cut by 4 bases and J by 6 bases, with 13 bases left in between. Germline lookup yields CDR1 SGHRS and CDR2 YFSETQ. In the case of this clone: Its specificity is unknown.

This sequence was found in a person in their sixties or seventies in good health. The chain combines TRBV5-1 with TRBJ1-2, with D unresolved. What was sequenced was naive CD4+ T cells from blood. This sample's subset: CD45RO-negative CD62L-positive naive CD4 T cells. This CDR3 reads CASSRRGGDGYTF. The CDR3 nucleotides are TGCGCCAGCAGCCGCCGGGGAGGAGATGGCTACACCTTC.